The sequence of this T cell receptor beta chain was determined in a study of cytomegalovirus exposure and HLA in healthy donors. Study-level results: Within an earlier analysis, most TCR beta V segments proved productive either about 90% or about 30% of the time.

The CDR3 covers 15 residues. The trim removed 5 bases at V and 1 base at J, leaving 7 bases unmatched. CDR1 and CDR2 (germline): SGHAT, FQNNGV. The PCR ran on 60 Vbeta and 13 Jbeta primers. Some clones are missing from TCRdb's copy, which holds only in-frame ones; the method was immunoSEQ multiplex PCR. The sample includes some 200,000 clones, 60% to 80% of them seen just once. With regard to this clone: Its antigen is not known.

The sample was PBMCs. The receptor was isolated from a man younger than 35 in good health and CMV-seronegative. V is TRBV11-2 and J is TRBJ1-1, with TRBD1 identical over 7 bases. The CDR3: CASSVTGAPNTEAFF. CDR3 sequence (DNA): TGTGCCAGCAGCGTCACAGGGGCCCCGAACACTGAAGCTTTCTTT.